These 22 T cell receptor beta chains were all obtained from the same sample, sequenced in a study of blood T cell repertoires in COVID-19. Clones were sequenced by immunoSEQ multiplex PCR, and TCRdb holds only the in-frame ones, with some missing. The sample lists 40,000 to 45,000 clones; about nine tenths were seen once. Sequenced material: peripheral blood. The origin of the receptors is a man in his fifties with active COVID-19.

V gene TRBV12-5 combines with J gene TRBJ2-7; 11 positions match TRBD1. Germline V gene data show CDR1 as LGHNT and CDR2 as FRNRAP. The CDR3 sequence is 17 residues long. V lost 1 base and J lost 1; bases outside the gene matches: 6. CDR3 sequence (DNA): TGTGCTAGTGGTTTGGCCACCGGGACAGGGGGTTCCTACGAGCAGTACTTC. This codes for CASGLATGTGGSYEQYF.

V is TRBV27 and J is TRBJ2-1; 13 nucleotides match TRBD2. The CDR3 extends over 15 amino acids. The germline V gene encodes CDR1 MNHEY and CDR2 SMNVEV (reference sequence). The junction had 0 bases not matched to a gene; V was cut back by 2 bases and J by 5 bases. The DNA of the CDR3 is TGTGCCAGCAGTTTAGGACTAGCGGGAGACAATGAGCAGTTCTTC. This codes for CASSLGLAGDNEQFF.

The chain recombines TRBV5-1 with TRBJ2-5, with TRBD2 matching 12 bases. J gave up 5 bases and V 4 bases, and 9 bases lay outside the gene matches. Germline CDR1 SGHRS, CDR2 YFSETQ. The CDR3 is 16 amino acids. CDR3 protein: CASSPLLAGGLETQYF. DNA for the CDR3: TGCGCCAGCAGCCCCCTTCTAGCGGGAGGGTTGGAGACCCAGTACTTC.

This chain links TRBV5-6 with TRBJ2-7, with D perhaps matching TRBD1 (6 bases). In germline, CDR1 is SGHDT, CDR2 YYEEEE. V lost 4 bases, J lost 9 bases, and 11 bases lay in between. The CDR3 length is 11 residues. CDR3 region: CASSRDTAQYF. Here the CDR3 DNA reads TGTGCCAGCAGCCGGGACACAGCGCAGTACTTC.

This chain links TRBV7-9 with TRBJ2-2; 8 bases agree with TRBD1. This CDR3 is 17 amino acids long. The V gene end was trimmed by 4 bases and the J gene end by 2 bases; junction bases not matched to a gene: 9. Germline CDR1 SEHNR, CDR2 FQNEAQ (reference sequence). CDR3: CASSSIPGQENTGELFF. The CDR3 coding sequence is TGTGCCAGCAGCTCTATTCCGGGACAGGAAAACACCGGGGAGCTGTTTTTT.

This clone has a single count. Written as DNA, the CDR3 is TGCGCCAGCAGCTTGGAGGTACAGGGTGACCCACTGAACACTGAAGCTTTCTTT. Translating gives CASSLEVQGDPLNTEAFF. The chain joins TRBV5-1 to TRBJ1-1; a weak D match, TRBD1 (6 bases). Germline CDR1 is SGHRS and CDR2 is YFSETQ. This CDR3 has 18 amino acids. Trimming took off 0 bases at V and 0 bases at J, with 18 bases between the two ends.

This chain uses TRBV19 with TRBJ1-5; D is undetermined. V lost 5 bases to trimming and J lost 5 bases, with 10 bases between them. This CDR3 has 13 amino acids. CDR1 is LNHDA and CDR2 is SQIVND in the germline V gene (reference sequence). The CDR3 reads CASSSVSDQPQHF. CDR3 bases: TGTGCCAGTAGTTCGGTTTCCGATCAGCCCCAGCATTTT.

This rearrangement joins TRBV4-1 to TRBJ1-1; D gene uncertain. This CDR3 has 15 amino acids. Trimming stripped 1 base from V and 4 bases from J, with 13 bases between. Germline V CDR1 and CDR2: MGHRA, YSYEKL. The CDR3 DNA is TGCGCCAGCAGCCAAGGGGAGGCGGATGGCACTGAAGCTTTCTTT. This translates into CASSQGEADGTEAFF.

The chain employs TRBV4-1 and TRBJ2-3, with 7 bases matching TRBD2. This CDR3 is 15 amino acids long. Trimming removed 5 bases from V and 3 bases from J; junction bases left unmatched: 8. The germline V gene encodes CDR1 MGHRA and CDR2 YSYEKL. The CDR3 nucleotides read TGCGCCAGCAGCAACGGAGCGGGATTGACAGATACGCAGTATTTT. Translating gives CASSNGAGLTDTQYF.

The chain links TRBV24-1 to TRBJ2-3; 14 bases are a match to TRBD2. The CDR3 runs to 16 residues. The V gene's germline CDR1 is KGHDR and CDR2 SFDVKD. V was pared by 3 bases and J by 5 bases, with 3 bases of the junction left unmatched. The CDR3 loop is CATSDPGLAGVDTQYF. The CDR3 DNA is TGTGCCACCAGTGATCCGGGACTAGCGGGAGTAGATACGCAGTATTTT.

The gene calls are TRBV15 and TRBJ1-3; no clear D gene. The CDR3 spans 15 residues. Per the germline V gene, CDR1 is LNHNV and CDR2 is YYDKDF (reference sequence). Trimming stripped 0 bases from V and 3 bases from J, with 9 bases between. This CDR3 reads CATSRDPGSGNTIYF. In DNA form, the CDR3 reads TGTGCCACCAGCAGAGATCCTGGGAGTGGAAACACCATATATTTT.

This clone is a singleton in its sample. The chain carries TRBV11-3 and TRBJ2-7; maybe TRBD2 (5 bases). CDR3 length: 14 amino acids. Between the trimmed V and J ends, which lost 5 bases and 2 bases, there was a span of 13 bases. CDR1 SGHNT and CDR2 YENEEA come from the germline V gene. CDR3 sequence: CASSVRTPPYEQYF. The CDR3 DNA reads TGTGCCAGCAGCGTAAGGACTCCGCCCTACGAGCAGTACTTC.

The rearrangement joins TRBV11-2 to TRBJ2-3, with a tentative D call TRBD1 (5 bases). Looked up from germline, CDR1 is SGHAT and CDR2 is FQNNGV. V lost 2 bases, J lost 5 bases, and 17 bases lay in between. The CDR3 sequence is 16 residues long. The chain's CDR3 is CASSLTRTATGDTQYF. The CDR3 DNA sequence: TGTGCCAGCAGCTTAACCCGGACGGCTACAGGAGATACGCAGTATTTT.

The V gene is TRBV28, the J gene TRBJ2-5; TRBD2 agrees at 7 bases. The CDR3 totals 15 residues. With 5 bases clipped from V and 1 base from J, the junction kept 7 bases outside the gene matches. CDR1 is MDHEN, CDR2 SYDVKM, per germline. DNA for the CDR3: TGTGCCAGCAGTCCTCGGCGCGGGAGCCAAGAGACCCAGTACTTC. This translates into CASSPRRGSQETQYF.

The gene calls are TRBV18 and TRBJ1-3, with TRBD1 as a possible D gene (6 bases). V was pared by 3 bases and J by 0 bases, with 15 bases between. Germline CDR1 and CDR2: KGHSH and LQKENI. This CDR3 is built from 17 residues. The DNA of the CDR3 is TGTGCCAGCTCACCCATCAGCCCGGACAGCTCTGGAAACACCATATATTTT. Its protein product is CASSPISPDSSGNTIYF.

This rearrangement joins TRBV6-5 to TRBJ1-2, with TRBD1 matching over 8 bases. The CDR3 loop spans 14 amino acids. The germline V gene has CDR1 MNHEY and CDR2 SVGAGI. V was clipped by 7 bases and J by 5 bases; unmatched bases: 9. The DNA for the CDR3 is TGTGCCAGCACCCACGGACAGGGAATTTATGGCTACACCTTC. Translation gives CASTHGQGIYGYTF.

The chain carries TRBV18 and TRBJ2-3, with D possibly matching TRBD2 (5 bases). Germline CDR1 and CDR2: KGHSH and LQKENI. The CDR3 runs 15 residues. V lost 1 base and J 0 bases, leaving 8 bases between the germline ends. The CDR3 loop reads CASSPRESSTDTQYF. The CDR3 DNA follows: TGTGCCAGCTCACCACGGGAGTCGAGCACAGATACGCAGTATTTT.

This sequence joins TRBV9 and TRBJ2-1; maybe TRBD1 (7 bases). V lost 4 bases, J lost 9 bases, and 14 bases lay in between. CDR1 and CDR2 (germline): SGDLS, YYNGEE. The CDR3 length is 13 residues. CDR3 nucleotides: TGTGCCAGCAGCTCCCGACAGGGAGGTGAGCAGTTCTTC. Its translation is CASSSRQGGEQFF.

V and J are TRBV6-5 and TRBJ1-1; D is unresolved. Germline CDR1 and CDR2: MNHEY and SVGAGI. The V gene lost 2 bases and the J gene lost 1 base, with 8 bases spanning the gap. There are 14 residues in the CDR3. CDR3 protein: CASSYLGGNTEAFF. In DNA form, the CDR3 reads TGTGCCAGCAGTTACCTAGGTGGGAACACTGAAGCTTTCTTT.

CDR3 residues: CSVDTGTNEKLFF. The CDR3 coding sequence is TGCAGCGTTGACACAGGGACTAATGAAAAACTGTTTTTT. This rearrangement joins TRBV29-1 to TRBJ1-4; D perhaps matches TRBD1 (6 bases). The CDR3 totals 13 residues. CDR1 and CDR2 from the germline V gene are SQVTM and ANQGSEA. V gave up 3 bases and J gave up 2 bases, with 7 bases separating them.

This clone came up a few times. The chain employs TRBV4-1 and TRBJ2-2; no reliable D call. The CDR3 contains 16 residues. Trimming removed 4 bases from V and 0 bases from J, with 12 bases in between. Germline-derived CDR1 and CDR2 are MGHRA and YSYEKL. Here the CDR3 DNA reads TGCGCCAGCAGCCGATCCACTCCTGCGAACACCGGGGAGCTGTTTTTT. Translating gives CASSRSTPANTGELFF.

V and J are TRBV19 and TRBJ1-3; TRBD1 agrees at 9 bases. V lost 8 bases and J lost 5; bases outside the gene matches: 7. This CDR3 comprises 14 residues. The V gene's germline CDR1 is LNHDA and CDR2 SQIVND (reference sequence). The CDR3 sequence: CASFQDRGRNTIYF. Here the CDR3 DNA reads TGTGCCAGTTTCCAGGACAGGGGAAGAAACACCATATATTTT.